A single sample is the source of the 13 T cell receptor beta chains below, sequenced in a study of blood T cell repertoires in COVID-19. Assay used: immunoSEQ multiplex PCR; TCRdb lists only in-frame clones, some missing. The sample has 100,000 or so clones; 69% are singletons. The sequenced sample consisted of peripheral blood. The receptors here all came from an elderly man with acute or convalescent COVID-19.

This clone was seen at least ten times. The chain recombines TRBV7-9 with TRBJ1-5, with D hard to call. CDR3 size: 15 residues. Germline V gene lookup returns CDR1 SEHNR and CDR2 FQNEAQ (reference sequence). Trimming stripped 0 bases from V and 3 bases from J, with 9 bases between. The CDR3 here is CASSLALGDNQPQHF. Here the CDR3 DNA reads TGTGCCAGCAGCTTAGCGCTCGGAGACAATCAGCCCCAGCATTTT.

The V and J genes are TRBV9 and TRBJ1-1, with D possibly TRBD1 on 5 matching bases. This CDR3 is built from 16 residues. Trimming removed 0 bases from V and 5 bases from J, with 17 bases in between. From germline, CDR1 is SGDLS and CDR2 YYNGEE. CDR3 in amino acids: CASSVGLPGLQTEAFF. CDR3 DNA sequence: TGTGCCAGCAGCGTAGGTTTGCCAGGGCTTCAGACTGAAGCTTTCTTT.

This clone has only a few counts. The J gene is TRBJ1-1, the V gene TRBV27, with a possible D match to TRBD1 (5 bases). CDR3 size: 13 residues. Germline CDR1 is MNHEY and CDR2 is SMNVEV (reference sequence). V lost 0 bases to trimming and J lost 4 bases, with 6 bases between them. The CDR3: CASSLSGATEAFF. CDR3 bases: TGTGCCAGCAGTTTATCAGGGGCCACTGAAGCTTTCTTT.

The J gene is TRBJ2-7, the V gene TRBV23-1; 7 bases fit TRBD2. TRBV23-1 is placed among ORFs of uncertain function. The trim removed 3 bases at V and 2 bases at J, leaving 7 bases unmatched. This CDR3 has 15 residues. The CDR3 DNA is TGCGCCAGCAGTCACCTAGCGGTGCCCCCCTACGAGCAGTACTTC. This encodes CASSHLAVPPYEQYF.

There are a few counts of this clone. This chain connects TRBV28 to TRBJ1-2, with D possibly being TRBD1 (5 bases). Trimming shortened V by 3 bases and J by 6 bases, and 11 bases separated the two germline ends. The CDR3 runs to 13 residues. Germline V gene lookup returns CDR1 MDHEN and CDR2 SYDVKM. This CDR3 is CASSLPGLNGYTF. DNA for the CDR3: TGTGCCAGCAGTTTGCCAGGGCTTAATGGCTACACCTTC.

The chain uses TRBV4-3 and TRBJ2-3; the D is unclear. The ends were cut back, 2 bases at V and 0 bases at J, with 9 bases in the middle. Looked up from germline, CDR1 is LGHNA and CDR2 is YSLEER. CDR3 length: 15 residues. CDR3 coding DNA: TGCGCCAGCAGCCAACTCGCCTACAGCACAGATACGCAGTATTTT. As protein: CASSQLAYSTDTQYF.

The chain uses TRBV18 and TRBJ2-1, with a weak D call TRBD2 (6 bases). The CDR3 totals 15 residues. Between the trimmed V and J ends, which lost 3 bases and 2 bases, there was a span of 11 bases. Germline V CDR1 and CDR2: KGHSH, LQKENI. CDR3 bases: TGTGCCAGCTCACCGTTGCGGGATGCCTACAATGAGCAGTTCTTC. Protein product: CASSPLRDAYNEQFF.

This clone has just a few counts. The CDR3 reads CASSKQVANTGELFF. In DNA form, the CDR3 reads TGTGCCAGCAGTAAACAGGTCGCGAACACCGGGGAGCTGTTTTTT. This sequence joins TRBV6-2 or TRBV6-3 and TRBJ2-2, with a possible D match to TRBD1 (5 bases). V was clipped by 5 bases and J by 0 bases, with 10 bases between them. The CDR3 has 15 amino acids. Germline V gives CDR1 MNHEY, CDR2 SVGEGT.

Note on this clone: Other DNA sequences of this sample code for an identical CDR3. This chain uses TRBV6-5 with TRBJ1-5; tentative D call: TRBD1 (5 bases). CDR3 length equals 13 residues. The germline V gene has CDR1 MNHEY and CDR2 SVGAGI. The V end lost 3 bases, the J end lost 6 bases, and 9 bases lay between the germline ends. CDR3 in amino acids: CASSYSGSQPQHF. CDR3 DNA: TGTGCCAGCAGTTATTCAGGGTCTCAGCCCCAGCATTTT.

The chain uses TRBV6-6 and TRBJ2-3; possibly TRBD2 for D (5 bases). The V gene lost 5 bases and the J gene lost 8 bases, with 14 bases spanning the gap. Germline values: CDR1 MNHNY, CDR2 SVGAGI (reference sequence). The CDR3 extends over 13 amino acids. The CDR3 DNA reads TGTGCCAGCAGTAGGGAGTTTGTCGGTACGCAGTATTTT. Protein: CASSREFVGTQYF.

The gene calls are TRBV12-3 or TRBV12-4 and TRBJ2-7; the D gene is possibly TRBD2 (5 bases). The CDR3 covers 13 residues. The germline V and J ends were trimmed by 6 bases and 0 bases, with 9 bases remaining between them. CDR3 residues: CASSPGNSYEQYF. The DNA of the CDR3 is TGTGCCAGCAGCCCCGGGAACTCCTACGAGCAGTACTTC.

V gene TRBV9 combines with J gene TRBJ2-1, with 8 bases fitting TRBD2. In germline, CDR1 is SGDLS, CDR2 YYNGEE. Trimming cost V 1 base and J 4 bases; bases outside gene matches: 10. This CDR3 is built from 17 residues. The CDR3 sequence: CASSVSLPSGLYNEQFF. CDR3 nucleotides: TGTGCCAGCAGCGTAAGCCTCCCTAGCGGGCTTTACAATGAGCAGTTCTTC.

This clone was detected only a few times. The CDR3, as DNA: TGTGCCAGCTCACCGACAGGGTCTATGGAGATGTATTTT. Protein product: CASSPTGSMEMYF. V and J are TRBV18 and TRBJ2-3, with 7 bases lining up with TRBD1. The V gene's germline CDR1 is KGHSH and CDR2 LQKENI. CDR3 length equals 13 residues. Losses at the gene ends were 3 bases for V and 14 bases for J; bases not matched to a gene: 11.